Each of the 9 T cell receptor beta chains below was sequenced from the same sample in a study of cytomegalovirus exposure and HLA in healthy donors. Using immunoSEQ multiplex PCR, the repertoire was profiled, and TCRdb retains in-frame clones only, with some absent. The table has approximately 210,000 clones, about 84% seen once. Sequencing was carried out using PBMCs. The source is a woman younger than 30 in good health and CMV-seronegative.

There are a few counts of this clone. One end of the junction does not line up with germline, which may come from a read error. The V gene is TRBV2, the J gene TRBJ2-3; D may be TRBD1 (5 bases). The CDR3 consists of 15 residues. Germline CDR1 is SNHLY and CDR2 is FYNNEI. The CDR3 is CASSEVTASTDTQYF. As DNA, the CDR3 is TGTGCCAGCAGCGAAGTGACAGCGAGCACAGATACGCAGTATTTT.

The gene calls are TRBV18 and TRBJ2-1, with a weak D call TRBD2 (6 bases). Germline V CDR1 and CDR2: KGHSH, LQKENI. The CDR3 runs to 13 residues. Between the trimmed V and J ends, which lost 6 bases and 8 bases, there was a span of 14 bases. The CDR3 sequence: CASSRPSSDEQFF. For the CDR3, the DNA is TGTGCCAGCTCGCGACCCTCTAGCGATGAGCAGTTCTTC.

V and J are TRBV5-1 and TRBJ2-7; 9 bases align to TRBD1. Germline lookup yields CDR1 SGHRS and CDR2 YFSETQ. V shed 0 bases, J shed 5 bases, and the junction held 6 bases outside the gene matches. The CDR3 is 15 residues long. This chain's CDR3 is CASSLGGTGRNEQYF. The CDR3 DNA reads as TGCGCCAGCAGCTTGGGAGGGACAGGGCGTAACGAGCAGTACTTC.

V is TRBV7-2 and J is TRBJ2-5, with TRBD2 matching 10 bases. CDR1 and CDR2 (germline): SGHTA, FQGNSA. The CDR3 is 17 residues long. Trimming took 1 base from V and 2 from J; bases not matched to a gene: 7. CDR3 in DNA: TGTGCCAGCAGCTTAGGGCCTAGCGGGGGCTTACAAGAGACCCAGTACTTC. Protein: CASSLGPSGGLQETQYF.

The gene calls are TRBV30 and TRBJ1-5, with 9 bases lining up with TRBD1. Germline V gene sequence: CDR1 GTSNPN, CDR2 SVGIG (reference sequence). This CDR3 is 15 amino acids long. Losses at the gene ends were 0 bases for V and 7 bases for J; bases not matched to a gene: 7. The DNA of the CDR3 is TGTGCCTGGAGTGTAAAACAGGGGGCCGGGCAGCCCCAGCATTTT. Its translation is CAWSVKQGAGQPQHF. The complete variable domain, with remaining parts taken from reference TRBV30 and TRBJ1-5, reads SQTIHQWPATLVQPVGSPLSLECTVEGTSNPNLYWYRQAAGRGLQLLFYSVGIGQISSEVPQNLSASRPQDRQFILSSKKLLLSDSGFYLCAWSVKQGAGQPQHFGDGTRLSIL.

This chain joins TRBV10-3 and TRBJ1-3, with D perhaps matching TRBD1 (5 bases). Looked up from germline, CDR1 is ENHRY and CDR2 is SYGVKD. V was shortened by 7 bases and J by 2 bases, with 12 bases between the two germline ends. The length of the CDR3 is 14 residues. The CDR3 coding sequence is TGTGCCATCAAGCCCCCAGGGACTGGAAACACCATATATTTT. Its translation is CAIKPPGTGNTIYF.

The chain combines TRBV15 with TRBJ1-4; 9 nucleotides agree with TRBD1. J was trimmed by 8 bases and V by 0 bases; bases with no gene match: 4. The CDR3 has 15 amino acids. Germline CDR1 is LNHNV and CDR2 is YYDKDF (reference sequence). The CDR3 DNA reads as TGTGCCACCAGCAGAGATACAGGGGGCTACGAAAAACTGTTTTTT. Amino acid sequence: CATSRDTGGYEKLFF.

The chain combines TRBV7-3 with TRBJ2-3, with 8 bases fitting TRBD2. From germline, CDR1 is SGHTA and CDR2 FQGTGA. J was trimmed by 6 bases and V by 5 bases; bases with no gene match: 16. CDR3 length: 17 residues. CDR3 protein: CASSPSSGRGAGDTQYF. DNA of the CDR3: TGTGCCAGCAGCCCATCCAGCGGGCGGGGGGCCGGGGATACGCAGTATTTT. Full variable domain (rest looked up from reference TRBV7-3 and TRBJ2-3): GAGVSQTPSNKVTEKGKYVELRCDPISGHTALYWYRQSLGQGPEFLIYFQGTGAADDSGLPNDRFFAVRPEGSVSTLKIQRTERGDSAVYLCASSPSSGRGAGDTQYFGPGTRLTVL.

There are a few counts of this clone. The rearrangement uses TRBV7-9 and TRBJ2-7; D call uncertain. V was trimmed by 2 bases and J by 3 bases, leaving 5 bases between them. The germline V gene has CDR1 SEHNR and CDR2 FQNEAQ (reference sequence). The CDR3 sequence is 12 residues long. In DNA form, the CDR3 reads TGTGCCAGCAGCTTACCCCACTACGAGCAGTACTTC. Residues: CASSLPHYEQYF.